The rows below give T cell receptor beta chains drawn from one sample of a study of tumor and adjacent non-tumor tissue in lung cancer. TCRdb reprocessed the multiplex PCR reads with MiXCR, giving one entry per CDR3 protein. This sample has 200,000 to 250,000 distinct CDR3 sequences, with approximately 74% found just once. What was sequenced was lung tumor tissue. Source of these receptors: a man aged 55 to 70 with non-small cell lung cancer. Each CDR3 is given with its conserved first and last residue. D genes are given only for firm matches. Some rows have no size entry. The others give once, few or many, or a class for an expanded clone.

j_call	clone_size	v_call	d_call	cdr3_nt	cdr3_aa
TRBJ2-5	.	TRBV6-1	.	TGTGCCACCTTAAGGGTCACGGGCGGGGAGACCCAGTACTTC	CATLRVTGGETQYF
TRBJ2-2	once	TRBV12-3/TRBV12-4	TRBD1	TGTGCCAGCAGCCACAGGGGGCTTGGCAGGGAGCTGTTCTTT	CASSHRGLGRELFF
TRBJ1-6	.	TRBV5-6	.	TGTGCCAGCAGCTTGGGCACAAGGGTTTCACCCCTCCACTTT	CASSLGTRVSPLHF
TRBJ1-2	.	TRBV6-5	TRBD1	TGTGCCAGCAGTTACTCGGGACAGGGGGCTAACTATGGCTACACCTTC	CASSYSGQGANYGYTF
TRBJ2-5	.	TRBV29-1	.	TGCAGCGTTTATTCCAGGCTGGTAGAGACTCAGTACTTC	CSVYSRLVETQYF
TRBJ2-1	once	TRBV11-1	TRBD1	TGTGCCAGCAGCCCTCACAGGGGGCTAAACAGTGAGCAGTTTTTC	CASSPHRGLNSEQFF
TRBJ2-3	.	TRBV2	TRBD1	TGTGTCAACCGGGACAGTGCAGATGCGCAATATTTT	CVNRDSADAQYF
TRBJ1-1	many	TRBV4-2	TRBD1	TGTGCCAGCAGCCAGCTTTCCGGGACAGGGAACACTGAAGCTTTCTTT	CASSQLSGTGNTEAFF
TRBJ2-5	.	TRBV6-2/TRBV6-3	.	TGTGCTAGCAGTAGCCAGGGGTACCAAGAGACCCACTACTTC	CASSSQGYQETHYF
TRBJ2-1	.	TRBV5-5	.	TGTGCCAGCAGCCTCCGGATTCTAGCGTGGGAAGGGGAGCAGTTCTTC	CASSLRILAWEGEQFF
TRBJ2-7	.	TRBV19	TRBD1	TGTGCCAGTAGTATCCCAGGGGGCTACGAGCAGTACTTC	CASSIPGGYEQYF
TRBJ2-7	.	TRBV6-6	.	TGTGCCAGCAGCCAATCCTACGGGCAGTACTTC	CASSQSYGQYF
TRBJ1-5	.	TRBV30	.	TGTGCCTGGTGTGTACCATCTCTCACAGATACGCAGCATTTT	CAWCVPSLTDTQHF
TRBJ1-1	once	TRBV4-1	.	TGCGCCAGCAGCCAAGACCGAGGGAAGAACACTGAAGTTTTCTTT	CASSQDRGKNTEVFF
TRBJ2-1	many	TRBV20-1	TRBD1	TGCAGTGCCATGACCAGGACAGGGCACAATGAGCAGTTCTTC	CSAMTRTGHNEQFF
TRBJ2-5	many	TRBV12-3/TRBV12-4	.	TGTGCCAGCAGTTCCTCCGGGATAGAAGAGACCCAGTACTTC	CASSSSGIEETQYF
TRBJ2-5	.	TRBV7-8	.	TGTGCCAACAGCTTAGATCCCACACGCGGGGCCCAAGGGACCCATTACTTC	CANSLDPTRGAQGTHYF
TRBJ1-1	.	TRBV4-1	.	TGCGCCAGCAGCCAAGTGGGACCGGGGCGAGCTTTCTTT	CASSQVGPGRAFF
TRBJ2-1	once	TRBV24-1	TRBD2	TGTGCCACCTGTGATCTGCCGGGGGGTAGCGAGACCTACAATGAGCAGTTCTTC	CATCDLPGGSETYNEQFF
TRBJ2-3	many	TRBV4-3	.	TGCGCCAGCAGCCTCCTTACGACTAGTGCCTCAGATACGCAGTATTTT	CASSLLTTSASDTQYF
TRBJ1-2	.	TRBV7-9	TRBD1	TGTGCCAGCAGCTTAGGGACCGGGACAGGGCTTCATGGCTACACCTTC	CASSLGTGTGLHGYTF
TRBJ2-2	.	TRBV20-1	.	TGCAGTGCTAGACCCATCTTGTGGCGTTTTACCGGGGAGCTGTTTTTT	CSARPILWRFTGELFF
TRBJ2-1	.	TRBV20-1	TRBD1	TGCAGTGCTAGAGGACAGGGGGTTTCAAACAATAAGCAGTTCTTC	CSARGQGVSNNKQFF
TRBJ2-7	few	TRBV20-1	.	TGCAGTGCTAGGGGCGGGGCCTACGAGCAGTACTTC	CSARGGAYEQYF
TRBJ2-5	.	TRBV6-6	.	TGTGCCAACAGAGTCGCTAGTACCCAAGAGACCCAGTACTTC	CANRVASTQETQYF
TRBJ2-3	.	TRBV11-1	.	TGTGCCAGCAGCTTAGACTCTGGGCGGTATACGCAGTATTTT	CASSLDSGRYTQYF
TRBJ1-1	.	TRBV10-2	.	TGCGCCAGCCTCGACACGAACACTGAAGCTTTCTTT	CASLDTNTEAFF
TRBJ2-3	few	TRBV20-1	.	TGCAGTGCTCCTCCCCCCAGGGTTGATACGCAGTATTTT	CSAPPPRVDTQYF
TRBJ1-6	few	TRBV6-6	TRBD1	TGTGCCAGCAGCTCCGGGGACAGCTATAATTCACCCCTCCACTTT	CASSSGDSYNSPLHF
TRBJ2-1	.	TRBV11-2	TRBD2	TGTGCCAGCAGCTCCGTGGGACTAGCAGGGTGGGGCTACAAGCAGTTCTTC	CASSSVGLAGWGYKQFF
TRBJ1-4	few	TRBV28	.	TGTGCCAGCATGCAGGGAAATAATGAAAAACTGTTTTTT	CASMQGNNEKLFF
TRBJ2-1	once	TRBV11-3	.	TGTGTCAGCAGCCTTCCGGTCGGGCTCACTTACAATGAGCAGTTCTTC	CVSSLPVGLTYNEQFF
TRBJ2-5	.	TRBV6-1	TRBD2	TGTGCCAGCAGAACTAGCGGGAGAGGGGAGACCCAGTACTTC	CASRTSGRGETQYF
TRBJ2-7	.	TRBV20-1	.	TGCAGTGCTAGGAAAGCCTACGAGCAGTACTTC	CSARKAYEQYF
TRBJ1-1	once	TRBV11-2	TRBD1	TGTGCTAGCAGCACGCGGGACAGTTTAGGGAATGAAGCTTTCTTT	CASSTRDSLGNEAFF
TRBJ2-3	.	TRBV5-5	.	TGTGCCAGTAGCTTGGGAGCGACGGCAGATACGCATTATTTT	CASSLGATADTHYF
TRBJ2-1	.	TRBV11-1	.	TGTGCCAGGGGCGTTTACGGGACCGGGGGTAAGCAGTTCTTC	CARGVYGTGGKQFF